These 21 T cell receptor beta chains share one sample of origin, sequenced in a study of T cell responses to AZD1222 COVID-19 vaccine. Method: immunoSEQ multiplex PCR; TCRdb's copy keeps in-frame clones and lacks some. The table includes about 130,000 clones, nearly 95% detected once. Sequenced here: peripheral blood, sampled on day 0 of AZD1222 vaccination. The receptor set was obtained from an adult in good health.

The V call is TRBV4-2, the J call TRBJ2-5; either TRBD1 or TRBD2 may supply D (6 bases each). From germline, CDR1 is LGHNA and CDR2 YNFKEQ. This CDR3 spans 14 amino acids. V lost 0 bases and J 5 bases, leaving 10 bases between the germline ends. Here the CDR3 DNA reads TGTGCCAGCAGCCAAGACGGGGGCTTGGAGACCCAGTACTTC. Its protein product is CASSQDGGLETQYF.

The CDR3 nucleotides read TGTGCCAGCGCCCCCGGGGACGCGCCCTACAATGAGCAGTTCTTC. Protein: CASAPGDAPYNEQFF. This sequence joins TRBV28 and TRBJ2-1, with D perhaps being TRBD1 or TRBD2 (5 bases each). The germline CDR1 and CDR2 sequences are MDHEN and SYDVKM. Trimming shortened V by 8 bases and J by 2 bases, and 16 bases separated the two germline ends. The CDR3 length is 15 residues.

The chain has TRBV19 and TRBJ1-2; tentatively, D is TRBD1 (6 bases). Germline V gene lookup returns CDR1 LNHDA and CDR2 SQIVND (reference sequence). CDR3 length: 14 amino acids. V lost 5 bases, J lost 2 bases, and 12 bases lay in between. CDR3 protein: CASSVDRENYGYTF. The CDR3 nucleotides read TGTGCCAGTAGTGTGGACAGAGAGAACTATGGCTACACCTTC. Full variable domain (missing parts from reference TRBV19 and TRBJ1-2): DGGITQSPKYLFRKEGQNVTLSCEQNLNHDAMYWYRQDPGQGLRLIYYSQIVNDFQKGDIAEGYSVSREKKESFPLTVTSAQKNPTAFYLCASSVDRENYGYTFGSGTRLTVV.

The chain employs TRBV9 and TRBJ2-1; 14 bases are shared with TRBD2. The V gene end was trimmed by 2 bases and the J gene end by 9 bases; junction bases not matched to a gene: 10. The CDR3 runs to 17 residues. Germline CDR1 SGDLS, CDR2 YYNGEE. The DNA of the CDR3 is TGTGCCAGCAGCGTTGAGGGACTAGCGGGAGAGGGGGGTGAGCAGTTCTTC. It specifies CASSVEGLAGEGGEQFF. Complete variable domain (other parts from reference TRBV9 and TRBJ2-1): DSGVTQTPKHLITATGQRVTLRCSPRSGDLSVYWYQQSLDQGLQFLIQYYNGEERAKGNILERFSAQQFPDLHSELNLSSLELGDSALYFCASSVEGLAGEGGEQFFGPGTRLTVL.

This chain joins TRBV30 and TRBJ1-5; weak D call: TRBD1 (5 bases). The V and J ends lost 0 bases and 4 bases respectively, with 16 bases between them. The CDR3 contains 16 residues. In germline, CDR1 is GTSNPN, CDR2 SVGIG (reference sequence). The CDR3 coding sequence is TGTGCCTGGAGTGTAACCGGGTTCTGGGGGAATCAGCCCCAGCATTTT. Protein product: CAWSVTGFWGNQPQHF.

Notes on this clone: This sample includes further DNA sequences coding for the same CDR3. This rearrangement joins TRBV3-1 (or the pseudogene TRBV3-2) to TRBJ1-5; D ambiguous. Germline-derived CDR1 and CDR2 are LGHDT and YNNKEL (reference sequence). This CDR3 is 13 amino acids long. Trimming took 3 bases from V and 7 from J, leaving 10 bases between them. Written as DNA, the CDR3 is TGTGCCAGCAGCCAGGACTTACAGCAGCCCCAGCATTTT. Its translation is CASSQDLQQPQHF.

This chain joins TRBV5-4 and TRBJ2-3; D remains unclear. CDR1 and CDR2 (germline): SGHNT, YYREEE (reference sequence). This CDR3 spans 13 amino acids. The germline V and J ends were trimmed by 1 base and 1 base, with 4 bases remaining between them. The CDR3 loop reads CASSLWGTDTQYF. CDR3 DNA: TGTGCCAGCAGCTTGTGGGGCACAGATACGCAGTATTTT.

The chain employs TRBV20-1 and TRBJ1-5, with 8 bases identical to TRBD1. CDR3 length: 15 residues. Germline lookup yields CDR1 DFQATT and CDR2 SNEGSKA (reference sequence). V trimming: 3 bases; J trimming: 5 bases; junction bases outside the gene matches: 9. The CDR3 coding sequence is TGCAGTGCTAGTATAGGACAGGGATCAGATCAGCCCCAGCATTTT. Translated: CSASIGQGSDQPQHF.

DNA for the CDR3: TGTGCCAGCAGTCTCTCCGGACAGGGGGTCTTCCGTGGCTACACCTTC. It codes for CASSLSGQGVFRGYTF. This sequence joins TRBV28 and TRBJ1-2; 10 bases map to TRBD1. Germline-derived CDR1 and CDR2 are MDHEN and SYDVKM. This CDR3 is 16 amino acids long. The trim removed 5 bases at V and 7 bases at J, leaving 13 bases unmatched.

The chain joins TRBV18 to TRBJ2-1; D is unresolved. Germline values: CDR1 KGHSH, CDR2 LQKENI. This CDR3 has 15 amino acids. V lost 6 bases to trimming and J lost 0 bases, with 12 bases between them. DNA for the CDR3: TGTGCCAGCTCCCCCTCTCCGAGCTCCTACAATGAGCAGTTCTTC. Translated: CASSPSPSSYNEQFF.

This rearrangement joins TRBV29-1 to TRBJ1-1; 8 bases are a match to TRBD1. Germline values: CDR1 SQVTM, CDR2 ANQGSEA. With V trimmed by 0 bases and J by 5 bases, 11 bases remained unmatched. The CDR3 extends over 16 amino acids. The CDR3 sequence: CSVEDRTGGLGTEAFF. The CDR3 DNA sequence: TGCAGCGTTGAAGATCGAACAGGGGGATTGGGAACTGAAGCTTTCTTT. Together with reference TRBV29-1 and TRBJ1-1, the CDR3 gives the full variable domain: SAVISQKPSRDICQRGTSLTIQCQVDSQVTMMFWYRQQPGQSLTLIATANQGSEATYESGFVIDKFPISRPNLTFSTLTVSNMSPEDSSIYLCSVEDRTGGLGTEAFFGQGTRLTVV.

The CDR3 coding sequence is TGTGCCAGTAGTCCCCGTGGGGGTTCTTTTCAGCCCCAGCATTTT. Translation gives CASSPRGGSFQPQHF. The V gene is TRBV19, the J gene TRBJ1-5; a possible D gene is TRBD1 (5 bases). The CDR3 is 15 amino acids. The V and J ends lost 5 bases and 6 bases respectively, with 17 bases between them. Germline V gene sequence: CDR1 LNHDA, CDR2 SQIVND (reference sequence).

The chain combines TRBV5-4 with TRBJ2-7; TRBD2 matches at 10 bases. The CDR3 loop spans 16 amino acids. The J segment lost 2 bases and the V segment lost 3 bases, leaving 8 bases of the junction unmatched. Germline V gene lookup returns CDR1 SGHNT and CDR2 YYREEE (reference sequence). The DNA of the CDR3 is TGTGCCAGCAGCTCCCCGGGACTAGCGAGGCCCTACGAGCAGTACTTC. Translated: CASSSPGLARPYEQYF.

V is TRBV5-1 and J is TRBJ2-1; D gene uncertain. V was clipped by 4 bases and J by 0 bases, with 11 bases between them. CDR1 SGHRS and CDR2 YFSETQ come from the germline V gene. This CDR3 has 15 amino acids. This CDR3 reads CASSIESSSYNEQFF. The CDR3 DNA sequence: TGCGCCAGCAGCATAGAGTCCAGCTCCTACAATGAGCAGTTCTTC.

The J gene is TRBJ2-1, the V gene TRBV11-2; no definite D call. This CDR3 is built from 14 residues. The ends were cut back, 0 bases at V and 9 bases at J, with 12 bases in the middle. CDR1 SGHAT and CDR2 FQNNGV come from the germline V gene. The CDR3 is CASSLDGLLGEQFF. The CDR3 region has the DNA TGTGCCAGCAGCTTAGACGGGCTATTGGGTGAGCAGTTCTTC. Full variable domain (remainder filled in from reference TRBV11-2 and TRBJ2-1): EAGVAQSPRYKIIEKRQSVAFWCNPISGHATLYWYQQILGQGPKLLIQFQNNGVVDDSQLPKDRFSAERLKGVDSTLKIQPAKLEDSAVYLCASSLDGLLGEQFFGPGTRLTVL.

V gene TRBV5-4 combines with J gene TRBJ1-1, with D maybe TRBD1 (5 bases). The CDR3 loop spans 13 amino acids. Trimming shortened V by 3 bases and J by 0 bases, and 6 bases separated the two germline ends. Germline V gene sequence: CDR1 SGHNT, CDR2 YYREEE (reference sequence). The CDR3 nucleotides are TGTGCCAGCAGCTCGACAGTGAACACTGAAGCTTTCTTT. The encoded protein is CASSSTVNTEAFF.

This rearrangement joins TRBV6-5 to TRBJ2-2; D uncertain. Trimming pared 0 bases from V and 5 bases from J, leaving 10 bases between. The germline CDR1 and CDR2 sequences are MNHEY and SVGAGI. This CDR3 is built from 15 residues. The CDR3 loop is CASSYSYGPTGELFF. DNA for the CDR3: TGTGCCAGCAGTTACTCGTATGGACCAACCGGGGAGCTGTTTTTT.

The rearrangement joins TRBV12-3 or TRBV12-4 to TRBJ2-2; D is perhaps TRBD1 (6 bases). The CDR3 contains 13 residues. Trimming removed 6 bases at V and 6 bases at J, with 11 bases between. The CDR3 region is CASSPDRSGELFF. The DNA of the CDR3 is TGTGCCAGCAGCCCCGACAGGTCCGGGGAGCTGTTTTTT.

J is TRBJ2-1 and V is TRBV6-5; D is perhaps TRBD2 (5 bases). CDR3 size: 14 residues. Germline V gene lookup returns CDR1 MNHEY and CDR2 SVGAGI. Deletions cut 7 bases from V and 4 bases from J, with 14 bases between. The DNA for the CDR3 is TGTGCCAGCATTCCCGGACGGGGTTACAATGAGCAGTTCTTC. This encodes CASIPGRGYNEQFF.

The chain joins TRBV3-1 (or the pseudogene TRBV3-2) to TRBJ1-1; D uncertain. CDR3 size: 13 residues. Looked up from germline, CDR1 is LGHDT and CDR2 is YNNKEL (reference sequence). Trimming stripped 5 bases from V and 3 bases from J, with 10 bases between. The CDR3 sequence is CASSRVLDTEAFF. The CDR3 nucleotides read TGTGCCAGCAGCAGGGTATTGGACACTGAAGCTTTCTTT.

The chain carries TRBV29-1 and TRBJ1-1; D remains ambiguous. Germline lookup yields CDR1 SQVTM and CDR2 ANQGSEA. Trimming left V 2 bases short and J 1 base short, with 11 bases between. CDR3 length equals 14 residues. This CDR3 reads CSVELMTRNTEAFF. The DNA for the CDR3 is TGCAGCGTTGAACTAATGACACGGAACACTGAAGCTTTCTTT.